What follows are 30 T cell receptor beta chains derived from one specimen sequenced in a study of CXCR3-negative and CXCR3-positive naive CD8 T cells (dated by TCRdb to about 2019). Sequencing used a NextSeq 550. The Human TCR Profiling Kit (MiLaboratory) was used to make UMI-labeled 5' RACE TRB cDNA libraries. After TCRdb reprocessed the reads, each CDR3 protein sequence was kept as one row, without DNA. Per the sample table, the count is roughly 56,000 distinct CDR3 sequences. Jointly, the top ten make up about 0.43% of the sample. The sample taken for sequencing was naive CXCR3- CD8+ T cells from blood. The cell subset or site label, read with the paper, signifies: CD45RO-CCR7+CD27+CD95- naive CD8+ T cells lacking CXCR3 (TNR3-). These receptors came from a human donor in good health. Some clones in this sample may be carry-over from other donors' samples.

The chain is built from TRBV4-3 and TRBJ2-1; TCRdb's assignment of TRBD1 cannot be checked, as there is no DNA. Germline V gene sequence: CDR1 LGHNA, CDR2 YSLEER. The CDR3 runs 17 residues. This CDR3 reads CASSQDRGTASNNEQFF.

The V and J genes are TRBV7-9 and TRBJ2-7; TCRdb proposes TRBD1, but this gene call is untestable without DNA. The length of the CDR3 is 14 residues. Germline CDR1 is SEHNR and CDR2 is FQNEAQ (reference sequence). The CDR3 loop is CASSFSGLGYEQYF.

The rearrangement uses TRBV5-1 and TRBJ2-1. Germline V CDR1 and CDR2: SGHRS, YFSETQ. This CDR3 region has 12 residues. The CDR3 loop is CASSPVGSEQFF.

The chain's CDR3 is CATSRVGGLAETQYF. The gene calls are TRBV15 and TRBJ2-5; TCRdb indicates TRBD1, and absent DNA this call remains unverified. The length of the CDR3 is 15 residues. From germline, CDR1 is LNHNV and CDR2 YYDKDF (reference sequence).

The V call is TRBV5-1, the J call TRBJ2-1; TCRdb's D call of TRBD2 is untestable without DNA. The CDR3 is 16 residues long. Germline V gene lookup returns CDR1 SGHRS and CDR2 YFSETQ. CDR3 amino acids: CASSPTYGLADNEQFF.

The rearrangement links TRBV19 to TRBJ2-1; with no DNA, the TCRdb D assignment of TRBD1 cannot be verified. Germline CDR1 is LNHDA and CDR2 is SQIVND (reference sequence). CDR3 length: 12 residues. CDR3 protein: CASGPGNNEQFF.

This sequence joins TRBV20-1 and TRBJ2-1. The CDR3 has 15 residues. Germline V gives CDR1 DFQATT, CDR2 SNEGSKA (reference sequence). CDR3 amino acids: CSARDRRSSYNEQFF.

This chain connects TRBV12-3 or TRBV12-4 to TRBJ2-3; TCRdb's assignment of TRBD1 cannot be checked, as there is no DNA. The CDR3 contains 15 residues. This chain's CDR3 is CPSNSDRGSTDTQYF.

The V gene is TRBV12-3 or TRBV12-4, the J gene TRBJ2-1. The CDR3 loop spans 12 amino acids. The CDR3 sequence: CASSFVSNEQFF.

The chain links TRBV15 to TRBJ2-5; TCRdb's D gene call, TRBD1, goes unchecked for lack of DNA. Per germline, CDR1 LNHNV and CDR2 YYDKDF (reference sequence). The CDR3 is made up of 14 amino acids. CDR3 in amino acids: CATSRGAGEETQYF.

V usage is TRBV9 and J usage is TRBJ2-5; there is no DNA to check the TCRdb D call of TRBD2. Germline assignment: CDR1 SGDLS and CDR2 YYNGEE. The CDR3 spans 14 residues. The CDR3: CASSVDLGEETQYF.

The genes are TRBV29-1 and TRBJ1-5. Looked up from germline, CDR1 is SQVTM and CDR2 is ANQGSEA. This CDR3 contains 14 residues. The CDR3: CSPVQLYSNQPQHF.

The chain recombines TRBV7-9 with TRBJ2-2; no DNA is available, so the TRBD2 call from TCRdb remains unchecked. This CDR3 region has 16 residues. The V gene's germline CDR1 is SEHNR and CDR2 FQNEAQ (reference sequence). CDR3 protein: CASSRTSGENTGELFF.

The chain uses TRBV7-3 and TRBJ2-1; TCRdb returns TRBD1, unconfirmable since there is no DNA. Per the germline V gene, CDR1 is SGHTA and CDR2 is FQGTGA. The CDR3 covers 15 residues. The CDR3 here is CASSLTGQGFHEQFF.

The CDR3 here is CATHFAPTDTQYF. V and J are TRBV19 and TRBJ2-3; TCRdb calls TRBD1, which cannot be checked without DNA. Germline loops: CDR1 LNHDA, CDR2 SQIVND (reference sequence). This CDR3 is built from 13 residues.

This sequence joins TRBV6-2 or TRBV6-3 and TRBJ2-1; as DNA is missing, the TRBD2 call by TCRdb cannot be tested. CDR1 is MNHEY and CDR2 is SVGEGT in the germline V gene. This CDR3 has 15 residues. CDR3 loop: CASSYSTSGGARGFF.

This CDR3 is CATGPNSPLHF. The genes are TRBV19 and TRBJ1-6. Germline loops: CDR1 LNHDA, CDR2 SQIVND (reference sequence). The CDR3 sequence is 11 residues long.

The genes are TRBV27 and TRBJ2-7. Germline CDR1 reads MNHEY; CDR2 reads SMNVEV (reference sequence). CDR3 size: 14 residues. The CDR3 sequence is CASRDPRLTYEQYF.

The CDR3 reads CASSFVETAYEQYF. The rearrangement links TRBV7-9 to TRBJ2-7; the TRBD1 assignment by TCRdb is unverifiable without DNA. There are 14 residues in the CDR3. Looked up from germline, CDR1 is SEHNR and CDR2 is FQNEAQ (reference sequence).

The chain has TRBV29-1 and TRBJ2-7. The CDR3 totals 12 residues. CDR1 and CDR2 from the germline V gene are SQVTM and ANQGSEA. This CDR3 reads CSVGDGPYEQYF.

The chain recombines TRBV20-1 with TRBJ2-4; the TRBD2 assignment by TCRdb is unverifiable without DNA. From germline, CDR1 is DFQATT and CDR2 SNEGSKA (reference sequence). The CDR3 totals 14 residues. The CDR3 sequence is CSARDSGLENIQYF.

The chain carries TRBV12-3 or TRBV12-4 and TRBJ2-7; TCRdb selects TRBD1, and the lack of DNA leaves this call unchecked. The CDR3 loop spans 14 amino acids. This chain's CDR3 is CASSPGQGPDEQYF.

This chain uses TRBV9 with TRBJ2-1; TCRdb designates TRBD1, a call that cannot be tested without DNA. Germline CDR1 reads SGDLS; CDR2 reads YYNGEE. The CDR3 is made up of 14 amino acids. The CDR3 here is CASSAGGYGNEQFF.

The rearrangement links TRBV27 to TRBJ2-6; lacking DNA, the TRBD2 call made by TCRdb goes unchecked. From germline, CDR1 is MNHEY and CDR2 SMNVEV (reference sequence). The length of the CDR3 is 18 residues. The CDR3: CASSLAAGTYSGANVLTF.

The V call is TRBV7-6, the J call TRBJ1-1; TCRdb's D call of TRBD1 is untestable without DNA. The germline CDR1 and CDR2 sequences are SGHVS and FNYEAQ. The CDR3 is 14 residues long. The chain's CDR3 is CASSLEGGDTEAFF.

The chain recombines TRBV25-1 with TRBJ2-7; the TRBD1 assignment by TCRdb is unverifiable without DNA. Germline V gene data show CDR1 as MGHDK and CDR2 as SYGVNS. CDR3 length: 17 amino acids. Here the CDR3 reads CASSKTYMTGKSYEQYF.

The chain is built from TRBV5-6 and TRBJ2-2; no DNA is available, so the TRBD1 call from TCRdb remains unchecked. The CDR3 is made up of 15 amino acids. Germline assignment: CDR1 SGHDT and CDR2 YYEEEE. The CDR3 here is CASSLGGSNTGELFF. The whole variable domain, filled in from reference TRBV5-6 and TRBJ2-2, reads DAGVTQSPTHLIKTRGQQVTLRCSPKSGHDTVSWYQQALGQGPQFIFQYYEEEERQRGNFPDRFSGHQFPNYSSELNVNALLLGDSALYLCASSLGGSNTGELFFGEGSRLTVL.

CDR3 loop: CASSLTLAGQETQYF. This chain links TRBV7-2 with TRBJ2-5; the D call from TCRdb, TRBD2, cannot be confirmed without DNA. CDR3 length: 15 residues. Germline loops: CDR1 SGHTA, CDR2 FQGNSA.

CDR3 sequence reads: CASSQEQAGPYNSPLHF. The chain links TRBV14 to TRBJ1-6. Germline CDR1 is SGHDN and CDR2 is FVKESK. This CDR3 has 17 residues. Based on the CDR3 plus reference TRBV14 and TRBJ1-6, the full variable domain is EAGVTQFPSHSVIEKGQTVTLRCDPISGHDNLYWYRRVMGKEIKFLLHFVKESKQDESGMPNNRFLAERTGGTYSTLKVQPAELEDSGVYFCASSQEQAGPYNSPLHFGNGTRLTVT.

The chain has TRBV7-9 and TRBJ2-7; TCRdb designates TRBD1, a call that cannot be tested without DNA. Germline V lookup: CDR1 SEHNR, CDR2 FQNEAQ (reference sequence). This CDR3 region has 16 residues. The CDR3 here is CASSPAGTQGTYEQYF. The variable domain in full, with the rest retrieved from reference TRBV7-9 and TRBJ2-7, is DTGVSQNPRHKITKRGQNVTFRCDPISEHNRLYWYRQTLGQGPEFLTYFQNEAQLEKSRLLSDRFSAERPKGSFSTLEIQRTEQGDSAMYLCASSPAGTQGTYEQYFGPGTRLTVT.